Listed below are T cell receptor beta chains from one sample, sequenced in a study of OX40 agonist ivuxolimab in advanced cancers. The table came from immunoSEQ multiplex PCR; TCRdb's copy has only in-frame clones and leaves some out. This table has approximately 72,000 clones, 80% to 90% appearing once. The specimen comprised CD4+ or CD8+ T cells sorted from blood, sampled in a trial of the OX40 agonist ivuxolimab. The receptors were gathered from an adult with an advanced solid tumor such as melanoma, head and neck, liver or kidney cancer. Both conserved end residues are trimmed from each CDR3. Size is stated for part of the rows, as once, few or many counts, or as a class when the clone is expanded.

v_call: TRBV6-5; clone_size: -; j_call: TRBJ1-1; cdr3_aa: ASSTQGTEAF
v_call: TRBV7-2; clone_size: -; j_call: TRBJ2-2; cdr3_aa: ASSFLPGGAGELF
v_call: TRBV11-2; clone_size: -; j_call: TRBJ2-7; cdr3_aa: ASSFGGGPYEQY
v_call: TRBV18; clone_size: -; j_call: TRBJ2-7; cdr3_aa: ASSPITGAGSYEQY
v_call: TRBV10-3; clone_size: -; j_call: TRBJ2-2; cdr3_aa: AISESTGGVGTGELF
v_call: TRBV5-6; clone_size: once; j_call: TRBJ2-5; cdr3_aa: ASSLAGVAETQY
v_call: TRBV7-6; clone_size: -; j_call: TRBJ2-3; cdr3_aa: ASSPRTGSTDTQY
v_call: TRBV2; clone_size: -; j_call: TRBJ2-3; cdr3_aa: ASSETTLSTDTQY
v_call: TRBV2; clone_size: -; j_call: TRBJ1-2; cdr3_aa: ASSEVKSSYGYT
v_call: TRBV10-3; clone_size: -; j_call: TRBJ2-2; cdr3_aa: AISESVTKTGELF
v_call: TRBV28; clone_size: -; j_call: TRBJ1-1; cdr3_aa: ASTGWDRLNTEAF
v_call: TRBV11-1; clone_size: -; j_call: TRBJ2-7; cdr3_aa: ASSLASEQY
v_call: TRBV28; clone_size: -; j_call: TRBJ1-4; cdr3_aa: ASTYRDGGNEKLF
v_call: TRBV7-3; clone_size: -; j_call: TRBJ2-7; cdr3_aa: ASSLTVSGSSYEQY
v_call: TRBV28; clone_size: -; j_call: TRBJ1-3; cdr3_aa: ASSQGPRAIY
v_call: TRBV28; clone_size: -; j_call: TRBJ2-7; cdr3_aa: ASRTGSPYEQY
v_call: TRBV28; clone_size: -; j_call: TRBJ1-2; cdr3_aa: ASSSRGGRIYGYT
v_call: TRBV5-1; clone_size: -; j_call: TRBJ2-3; cdr3_aa: ASSETDTQY
v_call: TRBV28; clone_size: -; j_call: TRBJ2-5; cdr3_aa: ASSLWSVSGETQY
v_call: TRBV29-1; clone_size: -; j_call: TRBJ2-7; cdr3_aa: SVSSLQGDEQY
v_call: TRBV7-2; clone_size: -; j_call: TRBJ2-1; cdr3_aa: ASSPSPPSATYNEQF
v_call: TRBV19; clone_size: -; j_call: TRBJ2-7; cdr3_aa: ASSIKSGDTYEQY
v_call: TRBV30; clone_size: -; j_call: TRBJ1-6; cdr3_aa: AWNLGYEFNWNSPLH
v_call: TRBV6-6; clone_size: -; j_call: TRBJ2-7; cdr3_aa: ASSYTSVSSYEQY
v_call: TRBV28; clone_size: -; j_call: TRBJ2-6; cdr3_aa: ASSSYIPPRGPRPSGANVLT
v_call: TRBV2; clone_size: -; j_call: TRBJ2-1; cdr3_aa: ASSGMRPEQF
v_call: TRBV7-9; clone_size: -; j_call: TRBJ1-3; cdr3_aa: ASSTRDREHLSSGNTIY
v_call: TRBV27; clone_size: -; j_call: TRBJ2-7; cdr3_aa: ASSLWGQGREQY
v_call: TRBV5-6; clone_size: -; j_call: TRBJ2-1; cdr3_aa: ASSFSGGGFNEQF
v_call: TRBV19; clone_size: -; j_call: TRBJ2-1; cdr3_aa: ASSTPIAGGREQF
v_call: TRBV5-1; clone_size: -; j_call: TRBJ2-4; cdr3_aa: ASSFSSGLAKNIQY